The 32 T cell receptor beta chains reported below all come from one sample, sequenced in a study of cytomegalovirus exposure and HLA in healthy donors. Profiled with immunoSEQ multiplex PCR; TCRdb holds only in-frame clones, not every one. This table holds some 170,000 clones, about 89% found once. Input material: PBMCs. These receptors were obtained from a man aged 18 to 35 in good health and CMV-seropositive.

This clone appeared once. The chain is built from TRBV5-1 and TRBJ1-5; 9 bases are a match to TRBD1. The length of the CDR3 is 14 residues. Trimming at V came to 5 bases and at J to 7 bases, leaving 7 bases not matched to a gene. Germline CDR1 SGHRS, CDR2 YFSETQ. CDR3 coding DNA: TGCGCCAGCAGTCCAGACAGGGGGGGACAGCCCCAGCATTTT. This codes for CASSPDRGGQPQHF.

The J gene is TRBJ1-1, the V gene TRBV10-2; TRBD1 aligns across 9 bases. The length of the CDR3 is 13 residues. Unmatched junction bases numbered 3, after V lost 6 bases and J lost 4 bases. CDR1 is WSHSY, CDR2 SAAADI, per germline. CDR3 loop: CASRGQGVTEAFF. The DNA of the CDR3 is TGCGCCAGCAGGGGACAGGGAGTCACTGAAGCTTTCTTT.

The chain uses TRBV19 and TRBJ2-1; possible D gene TRBD2, 6 bases. Trimming left V 7 bases short and J 12 bases short, with 16 bases between. In germline, CDR1 is LNHDA, CDR2 SQIVND (reference sequence). The CDR3 is 12 amino acids. Here the CDR3 reads CASIGGREGQFF. The CDR3 nucleotides are TGTGCCAGTATTGGAGGGCGCGAGGGGCAGTTCTTC.

The chain joins TRBV6-5 to TRBJ1-4; D not certain. Trimming shortened V by 0 bases and J by 7 bases, and 15 bases separated the two germline ends. This CDR3 has 16 residues. Germline CDR1 and CDR2: MNHEY and SVGAGI. In nucleotides, the CDR3 is TGTGCCAGCAGTTACTCGAGCCGGAGGACGGCTGAAAAACTGTTTTTT. It yields the protein CASSYSSRRTAEKLFF.

The V call is TRBV2, the J call TRBJ2-1, with TRBD1 matching 12 bases. Trimming removed 6 bases from V and 10 bases from J; junction bases left unmatched: 10. The CDR3 sequence is 15 residues long. CDR1 is SNHLY, CDR2 FYNNEI, per germline. CDR3 region: CASRRDRGRFSEQFF. For the CDR3, the DNA is TGTGCCAGCAGGAGGGACAGGGGGCGTTTCTCCGAGCAGTTCTTC.

The chain joins TRBV9 to TRBJ1-2; 7 bases fit TRBD1. The germline gives CDR1 SGDLS, CDR2 YYNGEE. The V and J ends lost 0 bases and 2 bases, in that order; junction bases with no gene match: 4. The CDR3 runs to 15 residues. The CDR3 region has the DNA TGTGCCAGCAGCGTAGCTACAGGGGCGAACTATGGCTACACCTTC. Its protein is CASSVATGANYGYTF.

V usage is TRBV4-2 and J usage is TRBJ2-7; 8 bases map to TRBD2. The germline gives CDR1 LGHNA, CDR2 YNFKEQ. The CDR3 contains 14 residues. Losses at the gene ends were 3 bases for V and 1 base for J; bases not matched to a gene: 2. The CDR3 region is CASSHRGGSYEQYF. Here the CDR3 DNA reads TGTGCCAGCAGCCACCGCGGGGGGTCCTACGAGCAGTACTTC.

The chain combines TRBV19 with TRBJ2-1; 9 nucleotides align to TRBD2. Germline V gives CDR1 LNHDA, CDR2 SQIVND (reference sequence). Unmatched junction bases numbered 5, after V lost 6 bases and J lost 8 bases. The CDR3 runs 13 residues. CDR3 nucleotides: TGTGCCAGTAGGGGACTAGCTAGGCATGAGCAGTTCTTC. It translates to CASRGLARHEQFF.

The count of this clone is one. The gene calls are TRBV30 and TRBJ2-5; 8 nucleotides line up with TRBD2. J gave up 4 bases and V 1 base, and 2 bases lay outside the gene matches. Germline values: CDR1 GTSNPN, CDR2 SVGIG (reference sequence). CDR3 size: 13 residues. In DNA, the CDR3 is TGTGCCTGGAGTGGACTAGCGACAGAGACCCAGTACTTC. This codes for CAWSGLATETQYF.

As DNA, the CDR3 is TGTGCCACCAGCAGACATGAACCGGGCCAGTACTTC. This translates into CATSRHEPGQYF. The rearrangement joins TRBV15 to TRBJ2-5; D uncertain. Germline CDR1 and CDR2: LNHNV and YYDKDF (reference sequence). The V end was cut by 2 bases, the J end by 10 bases, with 11 bases between. The CDR3 has 12 amino acids.

This chain connects TRBV9 to TRBJ2-5; no reliable D call. The germline V gene encodes CDR1 SGDLS and CDR2 YYNGEE. CDR3 length equals 14 residues. Trimming took off 4 bases at V and 5 bases at J, with 15 bases between the two ends. CDR3 sequence: CASSPRPSEETQYF. For the CDR3, the DNA is TGTGCCAGCAGCCCCCGCCCGTCGGAGGAGACCCAGTACTTC.

The genes are TRBV7-9 and TRBJ2-7; 9 bases are shared with TRBD2. The CDR3 is 13 residues long. Germline V lookup: CDR1 SEHNR, CDR2 FQNEAQ (reference sequence). V lost 7 bases, J lost 4 bases, and 5 bases stayed unmatched. CDR3: CASTLSGRYEQYF. The CDR3 DNA reads as TGTGCCAGCACCCTGAGCGGGAGGTACGAGCAGTACTTC. The complete variable domain, with remaining parts taken from reference TRBV7-9 and TRBJ2-7, reads DTGVSQNPRHKITKRGQNVTFRCDPISEHNRLYWYRQTLGQGPEFLTYFQNEAQLEKSRLLSDRFSAERPKGSFSTLEIQRTEQGDSAMYLCASTLSGRYEQYFGPGTRLTVT.

The CDR3 DNA reads TGTGCCAGCAGGATAGACAGACCTGCTTGGCCCCAGCATTTT. It is translated as CASRIDRPAWPQHF. The J gene is TRBJ1-5, the V gene TRBV28; D is possibly TRBD1 (5 bases). V was cut by 6 bases and J by 9 bases, with 18 bases left in between. Germline V gene sequence: CDR1 MDHEN, CDR2 SYDVKM. CDR3 length: 14 residues. Full variable domain (missing parts from reference TRBV28 and TRBJ1-5): DVKVTQSSRYLVKRTGEKVFLECVQDMDHENMFWYRQDPGLGLRLIYFSYDVKMKEKGDIPEGYSVSREKKERFSLILESASTNQTSMYLCASRIDRPAWPQHFGDGTRLSIL.

This clone was counted only a few times. This chain connects TRBV5-6 to TRBJ2-7, with 7 bases identical to TRBD2. Trimming cost V 0 bases and J 1 base; bases outside gene matches: 4. The CDR3 totals 15 residues. Germline-derived CDR1 and CDR2 are SGHDT and YYEEEE. CDR3 coding DNA: TGTGCCAGCAGCTTGGTCGGGGAGGGGTCCTACGAGCAGTACTTC. Protein: CASSLVGEGSYEQYF.

This chain joins TRBV16 and TRBJ1-1; the match to TRBD1 covers 7 bases. Trimming at V came to 0 bases and at J to 4 bases, leaving 8 bases not matched to a gene. Per the germline V gene, CDR1 is KGHSY and CDR2 is FQNENV. This CDR3 contains 16 residues. The CDR3 here is CASSQSWAGGSTEAFF. The CDR3 DNA reads TGTGCCAGCAGCCAATCGTGGGCAGGGGGTAGCACTGAAGCTTTCTTT.

This sequence joins TRBV28 and TRBJ1-2; D perhaps matches TRBD1 (5 bases). The germline CDR1 and CDR2 sequences are MDHEN and SYDVKM. This CDR3 comprises 16 residues. Trimming removed 7 bases at V and 3 bases at J, with 21 bases between. The CDR3 bases are TGTGCCAGCAAGGAGGGCAGGGCGGGATTTTACTATGGCTACACCTTC. Its translation is CASKEGRAGFYYGYTF.

This clone was detected once. The chain has TRBV21-1 and TRBJ1-6; the table's D call, TRBD1, has no DNA check behind it. TRBV21-1 is listed as a pseudogene. This CDR3 has 21 amino acids. CDR3 bases: TGTGCCAGCACCCTCACGGTAGGGACAGGGGGCCACCGCTCCTATAATTCACCCCTCCACTTT. Encoded protein: CASTLTVGTGGHRSYNSPLHF.

The chain's CDR3 is CASSPGLVIETQYF. In DNA, the CDR3 is TGTGCCAGCAGCCCGGGTCTAGTGATAGAGACCCAGTACTTC. This chain connects TRBV9 to TRBJ2-5; D is ambiguous. The CDR3 runs 14 residues. Trimming shortened V by 4 bases and J by 4 bases, and 14 bases separated the two germline ends. Germline V CDR1 and CDR2: SGDLS, YYNGEE.

V and J are TRBV7-8 and TRBJ2-1; weak D call: TRBD2 (7 bases). The V end was cut by 5 bases, the J end by 0 bases, with 14 bases between. The CDR3 extends over 16 amino acids. Per the germline V gene, CDR1 is SGHVS and CDR2 is FQNEAQ. This chain's CDR3 is CASSPNRGGSYNEQFF. CDR3 bases: TGTGCCAGCAGCCCTAATAGGGGGGGCTCCTACAATGAGCAGTTCTTC.

The chain is built from TRBV19 and TRBJ1-5; 8 nucleotides agree with TRBD1. Germline CDR1 LNHDA, CDR2 SQIVND (reference sequence). Trimming took 6 bases from V and 4 from J; bases not matched to a gene: 11. This CDR3 is built from 16 residues. CDR3: CASSPTTGVSNQPQHF. The DNA of the CDR3 is TGTGCCAGTAGCCCCACGACAGGGGTGAGTAATCAGCCCCAGCATTTT.

The chain carries TRBV7-3 and TRBJ2-1; D uncertain. In germline, CDR1 is SGHTA, CDR2 FQGTGA. V lost 4 bases and J lost 3, with 13 bases in between. This CDR3 is 15 amino acids long. The CDR3 sequence: CASSSLADNYNEQFF. The CDR3 region has the DNA TGTGCCAGCAGCTCCCTCGCCGACAACTACAATGAGCAGTTCTTC.

The rearrangement links TRBV19 to TRBJ1-1; no firm D call. V dropped 7 bases and J dropped 0 bases, with 15 bases sitting between them. Germline CDR1 is LNHDA and CDR2 is SQIVND (reference sequence). The CDR3 has 15 residues. The DNA of the CDR3 is TGTGCCAGTACCATCCCCGGGGAGGTGAACACTGAAGCTTTCTTT. This codes for CASTIPGEVNTEAFF.

The chain is built from TRBV11-2 and TRBJ1-1; D is uncertain. V lost 5 bases, J lost 6 bases, and 10 bases lay in between. Germline loops: CDR1 SGHAT, CDR2 FQNNGV. The CDR3 contains 12 residues. This CDR3 reads CASSPSTPEAFF. The CDR3 DNA reads as TGTGCCAGCAGCCCGTCGACTCCTGAAGCTTTCTTT.

The count of this clone is one. This chain uses TRBV5-6 with TRBJ2-1, with a weak D call TRBD2 (6 bases). V dropped 0 bases and J dropped 4 bases, with 14 bases sitting between them. Germline V gene lookup returns CDR1 SGHDT and CDR2 YYEEEE. The CDR3 totals 16 residues. CDR3 protein: CASSLDGSGRYNEQFF. In DNA form, the CDR3 reads TGTGCCAGCAGCTTGGATGGGTCAGGGAGGTACAATGAGCAGTTCTTC.

The chain uses TRBV9 and TRBJ1-4; tentative D call: TRBD1 (5 bases). Trimming pared 2 bases from V and 3 bases from J, leaving 11 bases between. The CDR3 runs 15 residues. Germline CDR1 reads SGDLS; CDR2 reads YYNGEE. The CDR3 DNA sequence: TGTGCCAGCAGCGTCTTGGGAGGGGCTAATGAAAAACTGTTTTTT. Translating it yields CASSVLGGANEKLFF. The full variable domain, rest sourced from reference TRBV9 and TRBJ1-4, is DSGVTQTPKHLITATGQRVTLRCSPRSGDLSVYWYQQSLDQGLQFLIQYYNGEERAKGNILERFSAQQFPDLHSELNLSSLELGDSALYFCASSVLGGANEKLFFGSGTQLSVL.

The chain couples TRBV18 to TRBJ1-1; D is uncertain. The V gene's germline CDR1 is KGHSH and CDR2 LQKENI. Trimming removed 3 bases from V and 4 bases from J, with 12 bases in between. This CDR3 is built from 14 residues. CDR3: CASSPGPEITEAFF. The CDR3 DNA follows: TGTGCCAGCTCACCGGGCCCAGAGATCACTGAAGCTTTCTTT. The full variable domain, with the rest looked up from reference TRBV18 and TRBJ1-1, is NAGVMQNPRHLVRRRGQEARLRCSPMKGHSHVYWYRQLPEEGLKFMVYLQKENIIDESGMPKERFSAEFPKEGPSILRIQQVVRGDSAAYFCASSPGPEITEAFFGQGTRLTVV.

This clone appeared once. The V gene is TRBV27, the J gene TRBJ2-3; a weak D match, TRBD2 (6 bases). V lost 6 bases and J 4 bases, leaving 14 bases between the germline ends. The germline CDR1 and CDR2 sequences are MNHEY and SMNVEV (reference sequence). The CDR3 is made up of 14 amino acids. The CDR3 sequence is CASRTRVGADTQYF. CDR3 in DNA: TGTGCCAGCAGGACTAGGGTTGGGGCAGATACGCAGTATTTT.

The chain has TRBV9 and TRBJ1-1; D remains unclear. The germline V gene has CDR1 SGDLS and CDR2 YYNGEE. The germline V and J ends were trimmed by 3 bases and 3 bases, with 6 bases remaining between them. This CDR3 contains 12 residues. This CDR3 is CASSGEDTEAFF. The CDR3 DNA sequence: TGTGCCAGCAGCGGAGAGGACACTGAAGCTTTCTTT.

This chain links TRBV4-2 with TRBJ2-2, with 8 bases matching TRBD2. Germline CDR1 and CDR2: LGHNA and YNFKEQ. The CDR3 spans 15 residues. Losses at the gene ends were 5 bases for V and 4 bases for J; bases not matched to a gene: 6. The CDR3 region is CASSTSGGTTGELFF. The CDR3 DNA follows: TGTGCCAGCAGCACCAGCGGGGGAACCACCGGGGAGCTGTTTTTT.

Only a few counts were recorded for this clone. Other DNA sequences in the sample encode the same CDR3. The chain uses TRBV5-1 and TRBJ1-5, with 7 bases fitting TRBD1. In germline, CDR1 is SGHRS, CDR2 YFSETQ. V dropped 4 bases and J dropped 3; count of bases not matched to a gene: 7. This CDR3 comprises 15 residues. The CDR3 DNA reads as TGCGCCAGCAGCCCCGGGACAGCCTACAATCAGCCCCAGCATTTT. This codes for CASSPGTAYNQPQHF.

The chain joins TRBV30 to TRBJ2-7; possibly TRBD2 for D (6 bases). Per germline, CDR1 GTSNPN and CDR2 SVGIG (reference sequence). The V end lost 5 bases, the J end lost 10 bases, and 18 bases lay between the germline ends. This CDR3 comprises 12 residues. As DNA, the CDR3 is TGTGCCTGGGCCGGGACTCTACCCTTTCAGTACTTC. It encodes CAWAGTLPFQYF.

The J gene is TRBJ1-2, the V gene TRBV28, with D perhaps TRBD1 (5 bases). The V end was cut by 1 base, the J end by 0 bases, with 12 bases between. Germline V lookup: CDR1 MDHEN, CDR2 SYDVKM. The CDR3 totals 16 residues. The CDR3 is CASSLFLTVSNYGYTF. CDR3 nucleotides: TGTGCCAGCAGTTTATTTTTGACAGTCTCTAACTATGGCTACACCTTC.